This T cell receptor beta chain was sequenced for a study of cytomegalovirus exposure and HLA in healthy donors. Study context: From donors who were HLA-typed, an early data release held about 89 million unique TCRs. The study, taken as a whole, reports: Among TCR sequences, most were rare, though some public TCRs appeared in many donors.

CDR3 length: 15 amino acids. Trimming removed 1 base from V and 5 bases from J; junction bases left unmatched: 5. The V gene's germline CDR1 is SGHAT and CDR2 FQNNGV. A multiplex PCR was run with 60 Vbeta primers and 13 Jbeta primers. Clones were read by immunoSEQ multiplex PCR, and TCRdb kept only the in-frame ones, dropping some. Among about 120,000 clones listed, over 50% were seen once. With respect to this clone: Its target is unknown.

Sequencing was performed on PBMCs. This TCR derives from a woman in her thirties or forties in good health and CMV-seropositive. The chain has TRBV11-2 and TRBJ1-1, with 9 positions matching TRBD1. The chain's CDR3 is CASSLAVTGGTEAFF. In nucleotides, the CDR3 is TGTGCCAGCAGCTTAGCCGTGACAGGGGGGACTGAAGCTTTCTTT.